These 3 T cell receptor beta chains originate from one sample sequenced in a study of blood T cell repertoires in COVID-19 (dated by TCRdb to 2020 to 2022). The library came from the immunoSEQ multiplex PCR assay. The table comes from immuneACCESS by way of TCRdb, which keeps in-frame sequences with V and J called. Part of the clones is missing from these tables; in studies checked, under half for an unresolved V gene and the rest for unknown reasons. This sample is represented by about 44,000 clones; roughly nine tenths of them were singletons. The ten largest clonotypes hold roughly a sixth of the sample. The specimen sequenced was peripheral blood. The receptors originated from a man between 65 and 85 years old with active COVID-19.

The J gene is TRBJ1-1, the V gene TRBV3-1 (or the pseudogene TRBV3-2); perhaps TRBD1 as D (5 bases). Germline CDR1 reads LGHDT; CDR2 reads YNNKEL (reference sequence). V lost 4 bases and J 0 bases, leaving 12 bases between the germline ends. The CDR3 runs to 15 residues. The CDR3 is CASSPVGLMNTEAFF. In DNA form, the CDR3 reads TGTGCCAGCAGCCCTGTGGGGCTCATGAACACTGAAGCTTTCTTT.

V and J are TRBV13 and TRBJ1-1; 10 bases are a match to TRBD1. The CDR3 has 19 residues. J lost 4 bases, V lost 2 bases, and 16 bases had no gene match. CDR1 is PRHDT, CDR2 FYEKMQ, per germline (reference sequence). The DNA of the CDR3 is TGTGCCAGCAGCTTAAGCCGGACAGGGGGTGCAACCAGGGTCACTGAAGCTTTCTTT. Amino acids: CASSLSRTGGATRVTEAFF.

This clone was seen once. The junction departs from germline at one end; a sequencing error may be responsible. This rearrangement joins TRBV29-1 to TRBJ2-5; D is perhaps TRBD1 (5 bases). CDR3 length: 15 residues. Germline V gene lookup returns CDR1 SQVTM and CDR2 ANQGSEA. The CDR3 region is CSASKDRQIQKTQYF. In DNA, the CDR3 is TGCAGCGCATCGAAGGATAGACAGATCCAAAAGACCCAGTACTTC.